This T cell receptor (beta chain) was sequenced in a study of blood T cell repertoires in COVID-19. Study information: Whether acute or convalescent, the COVID-19 samples came from the United States, Italy and Spain. In each case, the material was cDNA or gDNA derived from T cells, B-cell-depleted T cells, or PBMCs.

Per the original data handling: Estimated nucleated cell counts came from reference gene primer amplification. The data were produced by immunoSEQ multiplex PCR, yet TCRdb's version contains in-frame clones alone and is incomplete. That table supplies the V and J calls and clone size; D and trimming were determined from the DNA. This table holds 160,000 or so clones, 84% found once. This receptor was obtained from a woman aged 50 to 65 with acute or convalescent COVID-19. The sequencing sample was made of peripheral blood.

DNA of the CDR3: TGTGCCAGCAGTCCCGGTGAGGGCCCCTACAATGAGCAGTTCTTC. Amino acids: CASSPGEGPYNEQFF. The chain couples TRBV27 to TRBJ2-1; the D gene is possibly TRBD2 (5 bases). The CDR3 has 15 amino acids. Germline V gives CDR1 MNHEY, CDR2 SMNVEV (reference sequence). V was pared by 5 bases and J by 2 bases, with 13 bases between.